This T cell receptor (beta chain) was documented in a study (TCRdb year 2016). About the study as a whole: The research examined where HIV persistence comes from in people whose immune systems controlled HIV infection without treatment.

V is trimmed back by 3 bases and J by 0 bases, and the junction contains 2 bases that no gene match accounts for. The CDR3, from cysteine to phenylalanine, totals 14 residues. Only CDR3 DNA remains: 42 bases, in frame from the first base. Taken from the germline V gene (reference sequence), the CDR1 and CDR2 loops are WNHNN and SYGVQD. Library preparation was by 5' RACE. Reads for this sample came from an Illumina HiSeq 2000. TCRdb trimmed public reads at Q25 via fastp, called clones via MiXCR and kept in-frame beta chains. CDR3 protein duplicates are merged, each entry listing the most common genes and DNA. The sample table contains about 840 distinct CDR3 sequences; only one count was recorded for about 9.2% of them. The ten largest clones capture more than 20% of the sample. In its sample, this clonotype was seen a few times. This receptor's antigen is unknown. Base qualities are missing; no much larger clone stands one base away.

In this chain, TRBV10-1 is recombined with TRBJ2-7; 7 bases in the middle match TRBD2. This TCR derives from a male donor with HIV. Source material: total memory T cells from blood PBMCs. The cell subset or site label here, explained by the study, means: transitional memory CD4+ T cells. In nucleotide form, the sequence is TGCGCCAGCAGTGAACAGCGGGACTCCTACGAGCAGTACTTC. Translation gives CASSEQRDSYEQYF.